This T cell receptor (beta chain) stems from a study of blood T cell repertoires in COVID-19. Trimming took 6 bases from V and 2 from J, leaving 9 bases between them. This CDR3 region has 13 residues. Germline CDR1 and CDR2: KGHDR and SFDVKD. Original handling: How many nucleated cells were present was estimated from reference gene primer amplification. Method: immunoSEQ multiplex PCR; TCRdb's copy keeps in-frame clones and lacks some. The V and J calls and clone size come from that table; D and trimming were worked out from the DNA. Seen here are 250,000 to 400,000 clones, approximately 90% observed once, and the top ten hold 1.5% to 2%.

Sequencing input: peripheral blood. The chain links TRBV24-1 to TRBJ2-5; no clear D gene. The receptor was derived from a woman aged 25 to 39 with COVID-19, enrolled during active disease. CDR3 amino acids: CATSSADQETQYF. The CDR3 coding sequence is TGTGCCACCAGTTCCGCGGATCAAGAGACCCAGTACTTC.